This T cell receptor beta chain originates from a study of cytomegalovirus exposure and HLA in healthy donors. The V end lost 4 bases, the J end lost 0 bases, and 13 bases lay between the germline ends. CDR3 length equals 16 residues. Germline V gene lookup returns CDR1 LNHDA and CDR2 SQIVND (reference sequence). A word on this clone: Its cognate antigen is unknown.

This PCR relied on a set of 60 Vbeta primers and 13 Jbeta primers. The protocol was immunoSEQ multiplex PCR, while the TCRdb copy is restricted to in-frame clones and leaves out a portion. This sample carries around 130,000 clones, with 1.5% to 2.5% going to the ten biggest clones. General observations from the study: Follow-up analysis seemed to connect common viral pathogens with several of the most significant clusters identified. Cytomegalovirus association was listed for about 160 TCR beta chains.

The TCR comes from a woman in her sixties or seventies in good health and CMV-seronegative. This rearrangement joins TRBV19 to TRBJ1-5; D possibly corresponds to TRBD1 (6 bases). The sequenced sample consisted of PBMCs. CDR3 region: CASSTQGPYSNQPQHF. The DNA for the CDR3 is TGTGCCAGTAGTACTCAGGGGCCTTATAGCAATCAGCCCCAGCATTTT.